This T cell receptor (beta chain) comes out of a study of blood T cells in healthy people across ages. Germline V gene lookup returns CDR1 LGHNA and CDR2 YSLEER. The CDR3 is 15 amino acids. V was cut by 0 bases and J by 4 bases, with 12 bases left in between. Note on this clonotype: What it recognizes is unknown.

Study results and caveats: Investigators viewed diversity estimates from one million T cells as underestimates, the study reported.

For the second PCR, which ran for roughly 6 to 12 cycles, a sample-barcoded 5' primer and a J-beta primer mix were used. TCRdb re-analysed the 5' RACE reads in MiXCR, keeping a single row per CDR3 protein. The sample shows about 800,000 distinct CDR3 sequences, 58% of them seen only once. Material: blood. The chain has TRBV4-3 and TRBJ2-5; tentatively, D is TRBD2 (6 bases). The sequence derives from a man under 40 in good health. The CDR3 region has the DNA TGCGCCAGCAGCCAAGACATTCGGCGGGGAGAGACCCAGTACTTC. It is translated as CASSQDIRRGETQYF.